Presented here are 20 T cell receptor beta chains from one specimen sequenced in a study of cytomegalovirus exposure and HLA in healthy donors. The PCR was carried out with 60 Vbeta primers and 13 Jbeta primers. Profiled with immunoSEQ multiplex PCR; TCRdb holds only in-frame clones, not every one. The sample includes approximately 120,000 clones, 70% to 85% of them seen just once. The sequencing sample was made of PBMCs. The receptors shown here come from a man aged 40-55 years in good health and CMV-seropositive.

The rearrangement uses TRBV19 and TRBJ1-5; no firm D call. Germline V lookup: CDR1 LNHDA, CDR2 SQIVND (reference sequence). The CDR3 extends over 13 amino acids. V gave up 5 bases and J gave up 5 bases, with 10 bases separating them. DNA for the CDR3: TGTGCCAGTAGTTTAGGCGGGTATCAGCCCCAGCATTTT. Its translation: CASSLGGYQPQHF.

J is TRBJ1-5 and V is TRBV19; D is unclear. Germline V gives CDR1 LNHDA, CDR2 SQIVND (reference sequence). The CDR3 has 12 residues. The V and J ends lost 6 bases and 8 bases respectively, with 11 bases between them. CDR3 sequence: CASRERTEPQHF. The CDR3 DNA reads TGTGCCAGTAGAGAACGTACGGAGCCCCAGCATTTT. Looking up the rest from reference TRBV19 and TRBJ1-5 gives the full variable domain: DGGITQSPKYLFRKEGQNVTLSCEQNLNHDAMYWYRQDPGQGLRLIYYSQIVNDFQKGDIAEGYSVSREKKESFPLTVTSAQKNPTAFYLCASRERTEPQHFGDGTRLSIL.

V gene TRBV7-9 combines with J gene TRBJ2-2; 14 nucleotides align to TRBD2. This CDR3 spans 16 amino acids. CDR1 SEHNR and CDR2 FQNEAQ come from the germline V gene (reference sequence). V dropped 5 bases and J dropped 3; count of bases not matched to a gene: 2. The CDR3 region is CASSRTSGGYTGELFF. The CDR3 DNA follows: TGTGCCAGCAGCCGGACTAGCGGGGGGTACACCGGGGAGCTGTTTTTT.

The chain joins TRBV13 to TRBJ1-2; weak D call: TRBD1 (6 bases). V dropped 4 bases and J dropped 8 bases, with 17 bases sitting between them. Germline loops: CDR1 PRHDT, CDR2 FYEKMQ (reference sequence). There are 14 residues in the CDR3. The CDR3 region has the DNA TGTGCCAGCAGCTCCCGTGTGGGACAAGCCGGCTACACCTTC. Amino acids: CASSSRVGQAGYTF.

In its sample, this clone was seen a few times. V usage is TRBV7-2 and J usage is TRBJ2-1; D perhaps matches TRBD1 (6 bases). Trimming cost V 5 bases and J 10 bases, with 12 bases left between them. Germline CDR1 is SGHTA and CDR2 is FQGNSA. The CDR3 extends over 12 amino acids. CDR3 residues: CASSLNRVEQFF. The CDR3 DNA is TGTGCCAGCAGCCTAAACAGGGTAGAGCAGTTCTTC.

V gene TRBV7-9 combines with J gene TRBJ2-3; the match to TRBD1 covers 10 bases. After removal of 7 bases from V and 3 bases from J, the junction contained 10 bases not matched to a gene. In germline, CDR1 is SEHNR, CDR2 FQNEAQ (reference sequence). The CDR3 totals 16 residues. In DNA form, the CDR3 reads TGTGCCAGCAAACAACGACAGGGGGCTCGGACAGATACGCAGTATTTT. Translation gives CASKQRQGARTDTQYF.

This chain links TRBV19 with TRBJ1-2; TRBD1 might be the D (5 bases). Germline assignment: CDR1 LNHDA and CDR2 SQIVND (reference sequence). Trimming removed 8 bases from V and 4 bases from J, with 26 bases in between. The CDR3 length is 17 residues. CDR3 sequence reads: CASLSHRGTPRGYGYTF. The DNA of the CDR3 is TGTGCCAGTTTATCCCACCGGGGGACTCCGAGGGGCTATGGCTACACCTTC.

The chain's CDR3 is CSASRAGGYTF. The CDR3 nucleotides read TGCAGTGCTAGCAGGGCTGGGGGCTACACCTTC. V and J are TRBV20-1 and TRBJ1-2; perhaps TRBD1 as D (5 bases). CDR1 is DFQATT and CDR2 is SNEGSKA in the germline V gene (reference sequence). V dropped 3 bases and J dropped 8 bases, with 10 bases sitting between them. The CDR3 runs to 11 residues.

The chain has TRBV4-1 and TRBJ1-5, with D possibly matching TRBD1 (6 bases). From germline, CDR1 is MGHRA and CDR2 YSYEKL. The CDR3 has 15 residues. Trimming left V 6 bases short and J 1 base short, with 13 bases between. This CDR3 is CASSLDSSSNQPQHF. The CDR3 DNA follows: TGCGCCAGCAGTCTGGACAGTTCGAGCAATCAGCCCCAGCATTTT.

This clone was picked up a small number of times. The rearrangement links TRBV25-1 to TRBJ2-1, with 9 bases aligning to TRBD1. The CDR3 sequence is 17 residues long. The V segment lost 4 bases and the J segment 5 bases; nucleotides outside the gene matches: 12. Germline V lookup: CDR1 MGHDK, CDR2 SYGVNS. CDR3: CASSGFSGTGRDNEQFF. The CDR3, as DNA: TGTGCCAGCAGTGGATTTTCCGGGACAGGGAGGGACAATGAGCAGTTCTTC.

The chain links TRBV10-3 to TRBJ2-5; 8 positions agree with TRBD1. The J call may be faulty, since TRBJ2-7 better matches the DNA end. This CDR3 contains 15 residues. CDR1 is ENHRY, CDR2 SYGVKD, per germline. As DNA, the CDR3 is TGTGCCATCAGTGAGACGGGACAGGTACGTTACGAGCAGTACTTC. This encodes CAISETGQVRYEQYF.

The gene calls are TRBV19 and TRBJ2-5, with TRBD1 matching over 7 bases. Germline-derived CDR1 and CDR2 are LNHDA and SQIVND (reference sequence). The CDR3 totals 12 residues. The CDR3: CVSQGNGETQYF. The CDR3 DNA reads TGTGTCTCACAGGGGAATGGGGAGACCCAGTACTTC.

This clone was seen a handful of times. The chain has TRBV6-5 and TRBJ1-2, with D possibly TRBD1 on 5 matching bases. The germline V and J ends were trimmed by 2 bases and 8 bases, with 15 bases remaining between them. CDR3 length: 14 amino acids. Germline CDR1 MNHEY, CDR2 SVGAGI. The CDR3: CASSYSSGAGGYTF. CDR3 DNA sequence: TGTGCCAGCAGTTACAGTTCCGGGGCGGGGGGCTACACCTTC.

V is TRBV5-5 and J is TRBJ1-1; D might be TRBD1 (6 bases). Germline V gives CDR1 SGHKS, CDR2 YYEKEE (reference sequence). CDR3 size: 16 residues. V was pared by 0 bases and J by 5 bases, with 17 bases between. The CDR3 DNA is TGTGCCAGCAGCTTGGGGAGGGGGGGGGCACTTACTGAAGCTTTCTTT. It translates to CASSLGRGGALTEAFF.

The CDR3 region has the DNA TGTGCCAGCAGCTCGACAGGGTACAATCAGCCCCAGCATTTT. It translates to CASSSTGYNQPQHF. The rearrangement uses TRBV11-2 and TRBJ1-5; 7 bases are shared with TRBD1. Trimming at V came to 4 bases and at J to 3 bases, leaving 3 bases not matched to a gene. This CDR3 is built from 14 residues. The germline V gene has CDR1 SGHAT and CDR2 FQNNGV.

The rearrangement links TRBV4-3 to TRBJ2-7, with 7 nucleotides matching TRBD1. Germline CDR1 LGHNA, CDR2 YSLEER. CDR3 size: 13 residues. Trimming took 3 bases from V and 4 from J; bases not matched to a gene: 3. The CDR3, as DNA: TGCGCCAGCAGCCATGCACAGGGGTACGAGCAGTACTTC. The encoded protein is CASSHAQGYEQYF.

This clone has only one observation. Other DNA sequences within the sample encode an identical CDR3. V usage is TRBV5-1 and J usage is TRBJ2-1; 9 bases agree with TRBD2. The CDR3 extends over 15 amino acids. V dropped 0 bases and J dropped 5; count of bases not matched to a gene: 3. Germline V gene lookup returns CDR1 SGHRS and CDR2 YFSETQ. In DNA form, the CDR3 reads TGCGCCAGCAGCTTGGTAGGCGGGGGGGACAATGAGCAGTTCTTC. This codes for CASSLVGGGDNEQFF.

In DNA form, the CDR3 reads TGCGCCAGCAGCTTGCTCCGGGACAGGGGGCGAGGCGGTTCACCCCTCCACTTT. This encodes CASSLLRDRGRGGSPLHF. This chain uses TRBV5-1 with TRBJ1-6, with TRBD1 identical over 12 bases. This CDR3 spans 18 amino acids. Unmatched junction bases numbered 11, after V lost 1 base and J lost 9 bases. Germline CDR1 is SGHRS and CDR2 is YFSETQ.

This chain connects TRBV6-1 to TRBJ1-2; weak D call: TRBD1 (6 bases). This CDR3 has 15 amino acids. V lost 5 bases and J lost 3, with 16 bases in between. Germline values: CDR1 MNHNS, CDR2 SASEGT. CDR3 bases: TGTGCCAGCAGTAAAGGGTGGGGGCTGGACTATGGCTACACCTTC. This sequence encodes CASSKGWGLDYGYTF.

V gene TRBV11-1 combines with J gene TRBJ2-1; 8 bases are shared with TRBD2. CDR3 size: 17 residues. Per germline, CDR1 SGHAT and CDR2 FQDESV (reference sequence). The V and J ends lost 2 bases and 5 bases, in that order; junction bases with no gene match: 11. CDR3: CASSLIPSGFRNNEQFF. CDR3 in DNA: TGTGCCAGCAGCTTAATCCCTAGCGGGTTTCGAAACAATGAGCAGTTCTTC.